The 9 T cell receptor beta chains below come from one sample, sequenced in a study of STAT5B mutations in CD4+ large granular lymphocyte leukemia. TCRdb keeps only in-frame clones here, not all; method: immunoSEQ multiplex PCR. Of about 30,000 clones in the sample, roughly 80% were seen once. Material for sequencing was CD4+ T cells from blood buffy coats. All receptors come from a human donor in good health.

The rearrangement joins TRBV4-2 to TRBJ1-2; D is ambiguous. CDR1 LGHNA and CDR2 YNFKEQ come from the germline V gene. V was shortened by 0 bases and J by 14 bases, with 22 bases between the two germline ends. The CDR3 runs to 15 residues. The CDR3 nucleotides read TGTGCCAGCAGCCAAGATGGCGGGCAAGAGTTCGGAGGGACCTTC. Residues: CASSQDGGQEFGGTF.

The V call is TRBV5-1, the J call TRBJ2-2; perhaps TRBD2 as D (6 bases). V was clipped by 1 base and J by 3 bases, with 16 bases between them. The germline V gene encodes CDR1 SGHRS and CDR2 YFSETQ. The CDR3 runs 17 residues. The CDR3 loop is CASSLRRGTGDTGELFF. CDR3 nucleotide sequence: TGCGCCAGCAGCTTGAGGCGCGGGACGGGGGACACCGGGGAGCTGTTTTTT.

The chain combines TRBV19 with TRBJ1-2, with 8 bases lining up with TRBD1. The trim removed 4 bases at V and 2 bases at J, leaving 6 bases unmatched. The CDR3 runs 15 residues. CDR1 is LNHDA, CDR2 SQIVND, per germline (reference sequence). The CDR3 protein is CASSTGQGWNYGYTF. CDR3 DNA sequence: TGTGCCAGTAGTACAGGACAGGGCTGGAACTATGGCTACACCTTC. The full variable domain, with the rest looked up from reference TRBV19 and TRBJ1-2, is DGGITQSPKYLFRKEGQNVTLSCEQNLNHDAMYWYRQDPGQGLRLIYYSQIVNDFQKGDIAEGYSVSREKKESFPLTVTSAQKNPTAFYLCASSTGQGWNYGYTFGSGTRLTVV.

The chain is built from TRBV9 and TRBJ1-1; D may be TRBD1 (5 bases). From germline, CDR1 is SGDLS and CDR2 YYNGEE. Trimming stripped 4 bases from V and 7 bases from J, with 14 bases between. The CDR3 is 13 amino acids. The CDR3 coding sequence is TGTGCCAGCAGCCAGGGACGGCTGGATGAAGCTTTCTTT. As protein: CASSQGRLDEAFF.

This clone was detected only a few times. The CDR3 DNA reads TGTGCCAGCATTCATCGGACGGGAAGCTCTGGAAACACCATATATTTT. Protein: CASIHRTGSSGNTIYF. This chain connects TRBV2 to TRBJ1-3; D gene uncertain. Trimming took 7 bases from V and 0 from J, leaving 16 bases between them. Per the germline V gene, CDR1 is SNHLY and CDR2 is FYNNEI. This CDR3 has 16 amino acids.

The V and J genes are TRBV5-4 and TRBJ1-6, with D tentatively TRBD1 (6 bases). Germline values: CDR1 SGHNT, CDR2 YYREEE (reference sequence). Trimming stripped 4 bases from V and 12 bases from J, with 17 bases between. The length of the CDR3 is 14 residues. The CDR3 DNA follows: TGTGCCAGCAGCGTCGGCGGGGGGCCTGGACCCCTCCACTTT. Encoded protein: CASSVGGGPGPLHF.

The V call is TRBV11-3, the J call TRBJ1-6; no definite D call. CDR3 length equals 16 residues. Trimming pared 5 bases from V and 0 bases from J, leaving 11 bases between. Germline V gene lookup returns CDR1 SGHNT and CDR2 YENEEA. CDR3 nucleotide sequence: TGTGCCAGCAGCCACCGTATGAGCTCCTATAATTCACCCCTCCACTTT. Protein sequence: CASSHRMSSYNSPLHF. The variable domain in full, completed from reference TRBV11-3 and TRBJ1-6, reads EAGVVQSPRYKIIEKKQPVAFWCNPISGHNTLYWYLQNLGQGPELLIRYENEEAVDDSQLPKDRFSAERLKGVDSTLKIQPAELGDSAVYLCASSHRMSSYNSPLHFGNGTRLTVT.

This clone was counted a single time. J is TRBJ1-2 and V is TRBV10-3, with D unclear. V lost 3 bases, J lost 1 base, and 9 bases lay in between. The CDR3 is 14 residues long. CDR1 and CDR2 (germline): ENHRY, SYGVKD. The CDR3 sequence: CAISDSSSNYGYTF. The CDR3 DNA follows: TGTGCCATCAGTGACAGCTCAAGTAACTATGGCTACACCTTC.

This sequence joins TRBV5-6 and TRBJ2-1; the D gene is possibly TRBD2 (6 bases). V was clipped by 6 bases and J by 8 bases, with 18 bases between them. CDR1 is SGHDT and CDR2 is YYEEEE in the germline V gene. The CDR3 has 14 residues. As DNA, the CDR3 is TGTGCCAGCACCCCCCAGGGCCGGGAGTATGAGCAGTTCTTC. This sequence encodes CASTPQGREYEQFF.